This T cell receptor beta chain came from a study of human T cells and chemical hapten exposure. Study-wide results and limits: Given that the donors had alopecia, their immune response may differ from that seen in healthy people.

This CDR3 is built from 17 residues. The J segment lost 4 bases and the V segment lost 2 bases, leaving 11 bases of the junction unmatched. Germline-derived CDR1 and CDR2 are DFQATT and SNEGSKA (reference sequence). Time point reported: patch test 1, 2 weeks after DPC sensitization. Treatment in this sample: therapeutic diphenylcyclopropenone sensitization with weekly scalp DPC. There are many counts of this clonotype. Its antigen is currently unknown. TCRdb passed the RACE reads through MiXCR, listing each CDR3 protein once. The profile shows 40,000 to 60,000 distinct CDR3 sequences, about 10% of them singletons.

J is TRBJ2-3 and V is TRBV20-1, with TRBD2 matching over 11 bases. Sequencing was performed on whole blood, taken in connection with sensitization to the hapten diphenylcyclopropenone (DPC). The TCR sequence derives from a woman aged 45-65 years with alopecia areata. Some clones in this sample may be carry-over from other donors' samples. CDR3 sequence reads: CSARHLSGRASADTQYF. For the CDR3, the DNA is TGCAGTGCTAGACACCTTAGCGGGAGGGCCAGTGCAGATACGCAGTATTTT.